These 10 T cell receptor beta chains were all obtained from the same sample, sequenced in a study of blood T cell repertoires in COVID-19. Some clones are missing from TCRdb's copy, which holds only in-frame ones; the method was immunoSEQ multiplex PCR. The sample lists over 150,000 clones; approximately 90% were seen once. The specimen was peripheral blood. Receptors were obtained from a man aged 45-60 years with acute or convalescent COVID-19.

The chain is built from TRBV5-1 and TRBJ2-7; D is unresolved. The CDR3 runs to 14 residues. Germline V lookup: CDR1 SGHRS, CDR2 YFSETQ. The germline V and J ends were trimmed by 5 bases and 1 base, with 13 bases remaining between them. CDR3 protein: CASSTVPGSYEQYV. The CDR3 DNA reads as TGCGCCAGCAGTACCGTCCCCGGTTCCTACGAGCAGTACGTC.

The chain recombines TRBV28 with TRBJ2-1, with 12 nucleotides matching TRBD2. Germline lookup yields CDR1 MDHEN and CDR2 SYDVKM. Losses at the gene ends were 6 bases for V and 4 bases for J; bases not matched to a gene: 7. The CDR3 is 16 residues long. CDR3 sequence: CASSPTSGGPYNEQFF. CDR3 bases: TGTGCCAGCAGCCCAACTAGCGGGGGGCCATACAATGAGCAGTTCTTC.

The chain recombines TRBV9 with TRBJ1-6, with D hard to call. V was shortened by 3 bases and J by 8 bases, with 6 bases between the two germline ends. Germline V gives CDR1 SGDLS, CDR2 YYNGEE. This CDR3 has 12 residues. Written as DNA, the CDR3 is TGTGCCAGCAGCGGGCGGGATTCACCCCTCCACTTT. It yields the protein CASSGRDSPLHF.

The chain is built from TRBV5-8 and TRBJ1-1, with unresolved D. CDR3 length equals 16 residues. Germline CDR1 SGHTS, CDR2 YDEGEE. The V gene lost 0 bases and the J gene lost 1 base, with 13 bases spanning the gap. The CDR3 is CASSLARVTKNTEAFF. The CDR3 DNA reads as TGTGCCAGCAGCTTGGCCCGGGTTACGAAGAACACTGAAGCTTTCTTT.

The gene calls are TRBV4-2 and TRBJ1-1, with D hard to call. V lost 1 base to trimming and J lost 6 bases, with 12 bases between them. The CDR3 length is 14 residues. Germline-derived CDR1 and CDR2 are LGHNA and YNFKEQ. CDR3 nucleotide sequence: TGTGCCAGCAGCCAAGCTAGCGCCGGGGCTGAAGCTTTCTTT. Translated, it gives CASSQASAGAEAFF.

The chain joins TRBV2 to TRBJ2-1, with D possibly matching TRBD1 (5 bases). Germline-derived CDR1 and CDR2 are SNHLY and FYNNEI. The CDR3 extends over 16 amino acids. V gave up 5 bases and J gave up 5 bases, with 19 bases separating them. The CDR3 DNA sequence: TGTGCCAGCAGTCCTCTTGGGCAGGGTTTGCACAATGAGCAGTTCTTC. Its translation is CASSPLGQGLHNEQFF.

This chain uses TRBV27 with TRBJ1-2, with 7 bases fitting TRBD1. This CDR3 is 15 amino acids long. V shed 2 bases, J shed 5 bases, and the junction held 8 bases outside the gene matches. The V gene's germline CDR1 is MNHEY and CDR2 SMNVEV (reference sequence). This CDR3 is CASSLVSGGGYGYTF. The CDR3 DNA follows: TGTGCCAGCAGTTTAGTCTCAGGGGGTGGGTATGGCTACACCTTC.

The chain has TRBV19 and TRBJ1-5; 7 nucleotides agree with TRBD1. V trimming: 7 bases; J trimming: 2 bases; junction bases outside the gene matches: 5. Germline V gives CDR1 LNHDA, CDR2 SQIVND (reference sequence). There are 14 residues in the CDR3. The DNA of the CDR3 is TGTGCCAGTACGGAGGGGGCACGCAATCAGCCCCAGCATTTT. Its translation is CASTEGARNQPQHF.

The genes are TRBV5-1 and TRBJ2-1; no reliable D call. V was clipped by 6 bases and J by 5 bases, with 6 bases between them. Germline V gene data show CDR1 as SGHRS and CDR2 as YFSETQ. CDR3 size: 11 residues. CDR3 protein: CASTVNNEQFF. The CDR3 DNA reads TGCGCCAGCACCGTAAACAATGAGCAGTTCTTC.

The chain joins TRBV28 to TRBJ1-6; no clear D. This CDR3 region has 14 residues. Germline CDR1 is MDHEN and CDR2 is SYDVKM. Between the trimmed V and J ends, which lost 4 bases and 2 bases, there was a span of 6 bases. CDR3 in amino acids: CASSYGAYNSPLHF. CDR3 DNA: TGTGCCAGCAGTTACGGGGCCTATAATTCACCCCTCCACTTT.